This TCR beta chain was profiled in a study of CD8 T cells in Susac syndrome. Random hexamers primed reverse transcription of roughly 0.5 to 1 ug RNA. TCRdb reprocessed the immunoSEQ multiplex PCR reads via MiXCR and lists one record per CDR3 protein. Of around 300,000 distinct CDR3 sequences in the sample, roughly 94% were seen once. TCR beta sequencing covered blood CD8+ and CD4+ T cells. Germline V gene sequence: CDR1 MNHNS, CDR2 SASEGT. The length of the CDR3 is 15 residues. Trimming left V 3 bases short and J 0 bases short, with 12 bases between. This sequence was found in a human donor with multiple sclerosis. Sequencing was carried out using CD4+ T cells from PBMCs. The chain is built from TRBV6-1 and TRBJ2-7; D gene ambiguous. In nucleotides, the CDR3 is TGTGCCAGCAGTGAGTACACCGGGTACTCCTACGAGCAGTACTTC. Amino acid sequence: CASSEYTGYSYEQYF.